Given below is one TCR beta chain in context. Sequencing used immunoSEQ multiplex PCR; TCRdb keeps in-frame clones, though not all of them. This sample has about 97,000 clones, with approximately 84% found just once. This entry is derived from a study of blood T cell repertoires in COVID-19. Sample: peripheral blood. The sequence came from a man in his forties with active or convalescent COVID-19.

The CDR3 protein is CASSEIVGGEQFF. The CDR3 nucleotides read TGCGCCAGCAGTGAGATTGTAGGGGGTGAGCAGTTCTTC. The chain couples TRBV10-1 to TRBJ2-1; D is perhaps TRBD1 (6 bases). In germline, CDR1 is WNHNN, CDR2 SYGVQD (reference sequence). Deletions cut 2 bases from V and 9 bases from J, with 11 bases between. CDR3 size: 13 residues.